This TCR beta chain is drawn from a study of blood T cells in healthy people across ages. A second PCR, run for roughly 7 to 12 cycles, used a sample-barcoded 5' primer plus a J-beta primer mix. Individual samples furnished no less than 2.5 million CDR3-containing paired-end reads apiece. MiXCR was run by TCRdb on the 5' RACE reads, yielding one entry per CDR3 protein. The sample lists some 700,000 distinct CDR3 sequences; 22% were seen once. General observations from the study: It was not known whether donors were CMV positive (a possible confounder of expanded clonotype changes). TCR beta diversity correlated strongly with naive T cell percentage.

Germline values: CDR1 SGDLS, CDR2 YYNGEE. This CDR3 is built from 13 residues. V lost 4 bases, J lost 4 bases, and 8 bases lay in between. The sample holds a few counts of this clonotype. What it binds is unknown. The clonotype comes from a man between 65 and 85 years old in good health. The V gene is TRBV9, the J gene TRBJ1-4, with D possibly matching TRBD1 (5 bases). Sequenced input: blood. The CDR3 here is CASSRDFNEKLFF. Here the CDR3 DNA reads TGTGCCAGCAGCCGGGACTTTAATGAAAAACTGTTTTTT.